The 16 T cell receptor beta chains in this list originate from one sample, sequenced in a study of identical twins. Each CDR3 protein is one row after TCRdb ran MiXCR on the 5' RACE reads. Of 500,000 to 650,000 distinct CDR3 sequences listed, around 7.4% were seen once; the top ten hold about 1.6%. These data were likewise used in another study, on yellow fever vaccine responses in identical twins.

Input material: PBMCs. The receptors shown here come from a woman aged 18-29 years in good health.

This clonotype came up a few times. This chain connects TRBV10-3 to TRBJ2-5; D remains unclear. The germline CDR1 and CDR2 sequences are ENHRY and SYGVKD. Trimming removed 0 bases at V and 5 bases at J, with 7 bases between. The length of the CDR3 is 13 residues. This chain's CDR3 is CAISESEFETQYF. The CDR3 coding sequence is TGTGCCATCAGTGAGTCGGAGTTCGAGACCCAGTACTTC.

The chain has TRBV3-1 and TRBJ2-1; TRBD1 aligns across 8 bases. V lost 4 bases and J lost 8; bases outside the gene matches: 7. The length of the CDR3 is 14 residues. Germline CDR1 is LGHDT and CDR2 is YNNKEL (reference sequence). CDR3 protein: CASSPQTGDDEQFF. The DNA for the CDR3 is TGTGCCAGCAGCCCCCAGACAGGGGACGATGAGCAGTTCTTC.

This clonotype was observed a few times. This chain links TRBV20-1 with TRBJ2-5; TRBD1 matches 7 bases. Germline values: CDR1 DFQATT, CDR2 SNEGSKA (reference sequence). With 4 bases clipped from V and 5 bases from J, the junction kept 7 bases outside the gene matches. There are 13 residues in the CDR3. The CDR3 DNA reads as TGCAGTGCTAACGACAGGGATCGGGAGACCCAGTACTTC. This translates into CSANDRDRETQYF.

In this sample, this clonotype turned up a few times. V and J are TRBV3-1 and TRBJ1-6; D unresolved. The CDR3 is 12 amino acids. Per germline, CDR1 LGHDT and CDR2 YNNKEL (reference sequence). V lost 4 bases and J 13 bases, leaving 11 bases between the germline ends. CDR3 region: CASSRGNAPLHF. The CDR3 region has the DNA TGTGCCAGCAGCCGGGGTAACGCTCCCCTCCACTTT.

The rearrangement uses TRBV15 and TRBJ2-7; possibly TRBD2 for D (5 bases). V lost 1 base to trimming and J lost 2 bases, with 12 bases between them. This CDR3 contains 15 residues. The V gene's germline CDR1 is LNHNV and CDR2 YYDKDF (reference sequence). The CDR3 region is CATSRGMDSAYEQYF. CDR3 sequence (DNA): TGTGCCACCAGCAGAGGAATGGACTCAGCCTACGAGCAGTACTTC.

The CDR3 sequence is CASSLWTGGYMNTEAFF. CDR3 DNA: TGTGCCAGCAGTTTATGGACAGGGGGTTACATGAACACTGAAGCTTTCTTT. The rearrangement joins TRBV28 to TRBJ1-1; 9 bases agree with TRBD1. With 0 bases clipped from V and 0 bases from J, the junction kept 5 bases outside the gene matches. In germline, CDR1 is MDHEN, CDR2 SYDVKM. This CDR3 is 17 amino acids long.

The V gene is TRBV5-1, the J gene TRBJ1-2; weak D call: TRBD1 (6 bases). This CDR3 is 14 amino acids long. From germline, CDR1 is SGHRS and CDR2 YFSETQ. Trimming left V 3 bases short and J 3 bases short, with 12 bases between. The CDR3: CASSSGTRDYGYTF. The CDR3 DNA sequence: TGCGCCAGCAGCTCCGGGACACGGGACTATGGCTACACCTTC.

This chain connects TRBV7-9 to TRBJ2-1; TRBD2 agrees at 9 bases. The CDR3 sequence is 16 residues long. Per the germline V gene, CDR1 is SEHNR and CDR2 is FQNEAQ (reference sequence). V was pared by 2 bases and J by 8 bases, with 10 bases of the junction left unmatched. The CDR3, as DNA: TGTGCCAGCAGCTTAATGGCGGGAGGGCCCTCCGATGAGCAGTTCTTC. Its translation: CASSLMAGGPSDEQFF.

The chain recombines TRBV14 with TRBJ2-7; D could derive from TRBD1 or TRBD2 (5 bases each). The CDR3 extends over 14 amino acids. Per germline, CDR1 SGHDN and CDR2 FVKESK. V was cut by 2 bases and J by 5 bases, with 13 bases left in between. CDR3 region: CASSQRGPRDEQYV. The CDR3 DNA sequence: TGTGCCAGCAGCCAAAGGGGACCCCGGGACGAGCAGTACGTC.

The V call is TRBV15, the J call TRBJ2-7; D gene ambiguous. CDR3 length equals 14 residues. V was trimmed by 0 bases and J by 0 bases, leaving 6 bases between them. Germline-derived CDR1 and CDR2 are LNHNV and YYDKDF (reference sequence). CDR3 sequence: CATSRDRSSYEQYV. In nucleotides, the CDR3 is TGTGCCACCAGCAGAGATAGGTCCTCCTACGAGCAGTACGTC.

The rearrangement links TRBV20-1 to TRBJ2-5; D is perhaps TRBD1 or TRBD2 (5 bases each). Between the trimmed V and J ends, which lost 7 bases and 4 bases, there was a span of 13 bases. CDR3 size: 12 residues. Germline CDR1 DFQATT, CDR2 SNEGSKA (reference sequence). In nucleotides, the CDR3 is TGCAGTGTTCCCGGGGCCCCAGAGACCCAGTACTTC. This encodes CSVPGAPETQYF.

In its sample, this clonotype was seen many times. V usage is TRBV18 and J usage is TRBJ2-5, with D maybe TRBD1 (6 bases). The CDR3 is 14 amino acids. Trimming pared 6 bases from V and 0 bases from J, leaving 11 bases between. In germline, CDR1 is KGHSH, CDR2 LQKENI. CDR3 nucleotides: TGTGCCAGCTCTAGGACAGATTACCAAGAGACCCAGTACTTC. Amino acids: CASSRTDYQETQYF.

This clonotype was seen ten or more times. The CDR3 sequence: CASSYSIGQGHNEQFF. Written as DNA, the CDR3 is TGTGCCAGCAGTTACTCGATTGGACAGGGTCACAATGAGCAGTTCTTC. The chain employs TRBV6-5 and TRBJ2-1; 8 nucleotides line up with TRBD1. CDR1 MNHEY and CDR2 SVGAGI come from the germline V gene. The trim removed 0 bases at V and 5 bases at J, leaving 6 bases unmatched. The CDR3 has 16 residues.

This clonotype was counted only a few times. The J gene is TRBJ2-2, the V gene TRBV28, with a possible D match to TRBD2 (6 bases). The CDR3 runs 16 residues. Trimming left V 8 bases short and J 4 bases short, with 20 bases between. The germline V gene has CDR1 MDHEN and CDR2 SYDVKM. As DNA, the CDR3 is TGTGCCAGCTATCCCTCGGGGGTCGTAGGCACCGGGGAGCTGTTTTTT. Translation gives CASYPSGVVGTGELFF. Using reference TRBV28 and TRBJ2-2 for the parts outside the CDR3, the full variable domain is DVKVTQSSRYLVKRTGEKVFLECVQDMDHENMFWYRQDPGLGLRLIYFSYDVKMKEKGDIPEGYSVSREKKERFSLILESASTNQTSMYLCASYPSGVVGTGELFFGEGSRLTVL.

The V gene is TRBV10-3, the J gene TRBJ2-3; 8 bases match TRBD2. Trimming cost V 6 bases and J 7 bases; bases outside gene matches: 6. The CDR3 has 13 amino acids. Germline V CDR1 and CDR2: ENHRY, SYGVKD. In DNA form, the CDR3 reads TGTGCCATCAGCGAGCGGGAGCGAAATACGCAGTATTTT. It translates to CAISERERNTQYF.

DNA of the CDR3: TGCAGCGTTGGACCGGGACTTGAAGCTTTCTTT. Its protein is CSVGPGLEAFF. The chain is built from TRBV29-1 and TRBJ1-1; the D gene is possibly TRBD1 (5 bases). This CDR3 has 11 residues. CDR1 is SQVTM and CDR2 is ANQGSEA in the germline V gene. V gave up 4 bases and J gave up 7 bases, with 10 bases separating them.